The clone carrying this TCR beta chain has ten or more counts. Subjects aged 18 to 65 presented with newly diagnosed hyperthyroidism of less than 2 months' duration. Used for diagnoses were clinical symptoms, serum thyroxine and TRAb, thyroid ultrasound and orbital computed tomography. The data are from a study of T cells in Graves' hyperthyroidism and ophthalmopathy. On the study more broadly: Peripheral blood was collected at initial diagnosis, before any treatment.

The V segment lost 4 bases and the J segment 9 bases; nucleotides outside the gene matches: 12. Germline CDR1 reads MNHNS; CDR2 reads SASEGT. The CDR3 consists of 15 residues. RNA transcripts provided the source from which TCR beta CDR3 regions were amplified. A first-round RT-PCR of the TCR CDR3 used the HTBI primer set. TCRdb re-derived calls from the multiplex PCR reads in MiXCR, one entry per CDR3 protein. The sample has nearly 600,000 distinct CDR3 sequences, around 13% seen once. The sequence came from a woman younger than 45 with Graves' hyperthyroidism that later progressed to Graves' ophthalmopathy. V usage is TRBV6-1 and J usage is TRBJ1-1; TRBD1 matches 9 bases. What was sequenced was blood. The CDR3: CASSAPGQGHYQAFF. DNA of the CDR3: TGTGCCAGCAGTGCACCGGGACAGGGACATTATCAAGCTTTCTTT.